The T cell receptor (beta chain) described here comes from a study of T cells in Graves' hyperthyroidism and ophthalmopathy. At the level of the study: It was at initial diagnosis, before any treatment, that peripheral blood was collected. Findings and limits, study-wide: From stable hyperthyroidism, ophthalmopathy was set apart by a 13 V-J model. The model identified upcoming ophthalmopathy a median approximately seven months ahead of onset.

This clonotype came up many times. Its specificity is not known. When ophthalmopathy did not progress within 18 months, Graves' hyperthyroidism was considered stable. Per the germline V gene, CDR1 is KGHSH and CDR2 is LQKENI. V was pared by 4 bases and J by 7 bases, with 13 bases between. This CDR3 contains 14 residues. What was amplified from RNA transcripts were TCR beta CDR3 regions. A first-round RT-PCR of the TCR CDR3 used the HTBI primer set. TCRdb analysed the multiplex PCR reads with MiXCR anew, one entry per CDR3 protein. This table has about 500,000 distinct CDR3 sequences, roughly a sixth appearing once.

The TCR comes from a woman in her late teens or twenties with Graves' hyperthyroidism. Sequencing used blood. The chain combines TRBV18 with TRBJ2-2; perhaps TRBD1 as D (6 bases). The CDR3 DNA is TGTGCCAGCTCACGAAACAGGGATGGCGGGGAGCTGTTTTTT. It is translated as CASSRNRDGGELFF.